This passage covers 13 T cell receptor beta chains from one sample sequenced in a study of CD8 T cells in ankylosing spondylitis (dated by TCRdb to 2016 to 2017). Receptor amplification or capture employed 5' RACE. TCRdb lists the instrument as Illumina HiSeq 2500. The public reads were reanalyzed by TCRdb: fastp trimming at Q25, MiXCR alignment, in-frame beta chains only. Every distinct CDR3 protein forms one entry, paired with its most common genes and DNA. The sample table holds 150,000 to 250,000 distinct CDR3 sequences, of which 9.5% to 15% were seen once. Approximately 15% of the sample is taken by the ten largest. Sequencing was carried out using blood, either unsorted or a sorted T cell fraction (not recorded which). The receptors here all came from a male donor with ankylosing spondylitis or in good health (not recorded which).

This clonotype appeared many times. The J gene is TRBJ2-5, the V gene TRBV5-1; D gene unclear. The CDR3 has 13 amino acids. Germline V gene lookup returns CDR1 SGHRS and CDR2 YFSETQ. The V gene lost 0 bases and the J gene lost 1 base, with 4 bases spanning the gap. CDR3 in DNA: TGCGCCAGCAGCTTGGACTTCCAAGAGACCCAGTACTTC. This encodes CASSLDFQETQYF.

This clonotype was found many times. The rearrangement links TRBV29-1 to TRBJ2-1; D is perhaps TRBD1 or TRBD2 (5 bases each). Germline loops: CDR1 SQVTM, CDR2 ANQGSEA. The length of the CDR3 is 16 residues. V dropped 1 base and J dropped 7 bases, with 20 bases sitting between them. The CDR3 loop is CSVEVGLAGLLNEQFF. CDR3 nucleotides: TGCAGCGTTGAAGTCGGGCTAGCAGGGCTTCTGAATGAGCAGTTCTTC.

This rearrangement joins TRBV5-6 to TRBJ2-2, with D possibly being TRBD1 (5 bases). The germline V gene encodes CDR1 SGHDT and CDR2 YYEEEE. The CDR3 length is 16 residues. V dropped 3 bases and J dropped 6 bases, with 18 bases sitting between them. The CDR3 protein is CASSSGKGLRPGELFF. DNA for the CDR3: TGTGCCAGCAGCTCGGGCAAGGGGCTCAGACCCGGGGAGCTGTTTTTT.

This clonotype has at least ten counts. V usage is TRBV4-1 and J usage is TRBJ2-1; TRBD2 agrees at 13 bases. Looked up from germline, CDR1 is MGHRA and CDR2 is YSYEKL. The CDR3 is 16 amino acids. The ends lost 2 bases at V and 6 bases at J; junction bases unmatched: 4. The CDR3: CASSQTGTSGTNEQFF. As DNA, the CDR3 is TGCGCCAGCAGCCAAACAGGGACTAGCGGGACCAATGAGCAGTTCTTC.

The chain joins TRBV5-5 to TRBJ2-5; 8 nucleotides line up with TRBD1. Germline CDR1 SGHKS, CDR2 YYEKEE (reference sequence). J was trimmed by 5 bases and V by 2 bases; bases with no gene match: 11. The CDR3 loop spans 16 amino acids. The CDR3 loop is CASSFYVGQGRETQYF. The CDR3 nucleotides are TGTGCCAGCAGCTTCTATGTAGGACAGGGCCGGGAGACCCAGTACTTC.

V usage is TRBV10-3 and J usage is TRBJ2-1; the match to TRBD1 covers 7 bases. The CDR3 loop spans 13 amino acids. Germline V lookup: CDR1 ENHRY, CDR2 SYGVKD. The V and J ends lost 10 bases and 3 bases, in that order; junction bases with no gene match: 6. CDR3 sequence (DNA): TGTGCCACAGTGGACAGGAACTACAATGAGCAGTTCTTC. As protein: CATVDRNYNEQFF.

This clonotype was observed at least ten times. The chain joins TRBV15 to TRBJ1-1, with D possibly matching TRBD1 (5 bases). V gave up 1 base and J gave up 7 bases, with 10 bases separating them. CDR1 and CDR2 (germline): LNHNV, YYDKDF (reference sequence). The CDR3 loop spans 13 amino acids. CDR3 residues: CATSRADRDEAFF. Written as DNA, the CDR3 is TGTGCCACCAGCAGAGCCGACAGAGATGAAGCTTTCTTT.

The V call is TRBV7-9, the J call TRBJ2-5; D possibly corresponds to TRBD2 (6 bases). Trimming cost V 5 bases and J 3 bases, with 22 bases left between them. The CDR3 has 17 residues. In germline, CDR1 is SEHNR, CDR2 FQNEAQ (reference sequence). The CDR3 region has the DNA TGTGCCAGCAGCCCCGGCCGGGGGTTCCTTCTAAAAGAGACCCAGTACTTC. Protein sequence: CASSPGRGFLLKETQYF. Drawing the rest from reference TRBV7-9 and TRBJ2-5, the complete variable domain is DTGVSQNPRHKITKRGQNVTFRCDPISEHNRLYWYRQTLGQGPEFLTYFQNEAQLEKSRLLSDRFSAERPKGSFSTLEIQRTEQGDSAMYLCASSPGRGFLLKETQYFGPGTRLLVL.

The gene calls are TRBV4-1 and TRBJ2-2; 8 bases align to TRBD2. V trimming: 4 bases; J trimming: 5 bases; junction bases outside the gene matches: 12. The CDR3 is 17 residues long. Germline-derived CDR1 and CDR2 are MGHRA and YSYEKL. The CDR3 bases are TGCGCCAGCAGCCCGGAGGGTAGCGGGGTAACGACCGGGGAGCTGTTTTTT. The encoded protein is CASSPEGSGVTTGELFF.

This clonotype was recorded many times. This chain connects TRBV4-1 to TRBJ1-4; TRBD1 matches 9 bases. This CDR3 is built from 15 residues. The V gene's germline CDR1 is MGHRA and CDR2 YSYEKL. The V segment lost 0 bases and the J segment 8 bases; nucleotides outside the gene matches: 4. DNA of the CDR3: TGCGCCAGCAGCCAAGAACAGGGGGCCAGGGAAAAACTGTTTTTT. This codes for CASSQEQGAREKLFF.

The chain combines TRBV13 with TRBJ2-7, with TRBD1 matching over 9 bases. The CDR3 sequence is 15 residues long. V trimming: 4 bases; J trimming: 6 bases; junction bases outside the gene matches: 10. Germline-derived CDR1 and CDR2 are PRHDT and FYEKMQ (reference sequence). The CDR3 DNA follows: TGTGCCAGCAGCTCACCGGGACAGGGAAGGGCCGAGCAGTACTTC. It encodes CASSSPGQGRAEQYF.

The J gene is TRBJ2-1, the V gene TRBV11-1, with TRBD2 identical over 11 bases. This CDR3 is 18 amino acids long. Trimming at V came to 5 bases and at J to 5 bases, leaving 14 bases not matched to a gene. The germline V gene has CDR1 SGHAT and CDR2 FQDESV (reference sequence). The CDR3, as DNA: TGTGCCAGCAGCCGGACGATAGCGGGAGGGCTTGAGGACAATGAGCAGTTCTTC. It codes for CASSRTIAGGLEDNEQFF.

The chain is built from TRBV2 and TRBJ2-1, with 8 bases lining up with TRBD2. This CDR3 has 15 residues. From germline, CDR1 is SNHLY and CDR2 FYNNEI. With V trimmed by 6 bases and J by 4 bases, 8 bases remained unmatched. CDR3 DNA: TGTGCCAGCAGCCTACTAGCGGCTGGATACAATGAGCAGTTCTTC. Protein: CASSLLAAGYNEQFF.